A single sample is the source of the 26 T cell receptor beta chains below, sequenced in a study of CD8+ T cells in alopecia areata. In each case, RNA was isolated and then reverse transcribed into cDNA as the sequencing template. The protocol was immunoSEQ multiplex PCR, while the TCRdb copy is restricted to in-frame clones and leaves out a portion. The sample holds about 270,000 clones, roughly 60% seen once. Treatment here: oral pan-JAK inhibitor, 5-10 mg twice daily. This specimen consisted of CD4+ T cells sorted from blood, obtained around week 54, from a patient treated with tofacitinib. These receptor sequences come from a human donor with alopecia areata.

V and J are TRBV10-3 and TRBJ2-5; a weak D match, TRBD2 (6 bases). This CDR3 contains 14 residues. From germline, CDR1 is ENHRY and CDR2 SYGVKD. V gave up 0 bases and J gave up 4 bases, with 9 bases separating them. CDR3 sequence (DNA): TGTGCCATCAGTGAGTCGACTAGACCAGAGACCCAGTACTTC. Encoded protein: CAISESTRPETQYF.

In its sample, this clone was seen a few times. The chain is built from TRBV9 and TRBJ1-1; tentative D call: TRBD1 (6 bases). Trimming took 0 bases from V and 3 from J, leaving 9 bases between them. CDR1 SGDLS and CDR2 YYNGEE come from the germline V gene. The CDR3 has 14 amino acids. The CDR3 nucleotides are TGTGCCAGCAGCGTAGAGGGACACGACACTGAAGCTTTCTTT. Translation gives CASSVEGHDTEAFF.

The chain has TRBV30 and TRBJ1-2, with D perhaps matching TRBD1 (6 bases). Trimming left V 4 bases short and J 4 bases short, with 19 bases between. This CDR3 has 15 amino acids. Germline assignment: CDR1 GTSNPN and CDR2 SVGIG (reference sequence). In DNA, the CDR3 is TGTGCCTGGACCCGGAACAGGGTTTCGGGCTATGGCTACACCTTC. Amino acids: CAWTRNRVSGYGYTF. Variable domain in full (rest from reference TRBV30 and TRBJ1-2): SQTIHQWPATLVQPVGSPLSLECTVEGTSNPNLYWYRQAAGRGLQLLFYSVGIGQISSEVPQNLSASRPQDRQFILSSKKLLLSDSGFYLCAWTRNRVSGYGYTFGSGTRLTVV.

CDR3 nucleotides: TGTGCCAGCAGCCTCGGATTCACAGATACGCAGTATTTT. It specifies CASSLGFTDTQYF. V usage is TRBV2 and J usage is TRBJ2-3, with D uncertain. From germline, CDR1 is SNHLY and CDR2 FYNNEI. Trimming left V 6 bases short and J 2 bases short, with 9 bases between. This CDR3 has 13 residues.

For this clone: Other DNA sequences of this sample code for an identical CDR3. The gene calls are TRBV7-9 and TRBJ1-5; D not resolved. There are 14 residues in the CDR3. The V end lost 5 bases, the J end lost 1 base, and 9 bases lay between the germline ends. CDR1 SEHNR and CDR2 FQNEAQ come from the germline V gene (reference sequence). Here the CDR3 reads CASSRTGSNQPQHF. CDR3 DNA: TGTGCCAGCAGCCGGACGGGGAGCAATCAGCCCCAGCATTTT.

The rearrangement uses TRBV5-6 and TRBJ1-5, with 11 positions matching TRBD1. The CDR3 contains 15 residues. Germline V gene lookup returns CDR1 SGHDT and CDR2 YYEEEE. The junction had 2 bases not matched to a gene; V was cut back by 0 bases and J by 6 bases. Written as DNA, the CDR3 is TGTGCCAGCAGCTTGGGGACAGGGGGCATTCAGCCCCAGCATTTT. Protein product: CASSLGTGGIQPQHF.

This chain uses TRBV27 with TRBJ2-3; tentatively, D is TRBD1 (5 bases). The CDR3 covers 14 residues. Germline assignment: CDR1 MNHEY and CDR2 SMNVEV (reference sequence). The germline V and J ends were trimmed by 6 bases and 2 bases, with 12 bases remaining between them. The CDR3 protein is CASRQVVTTDTQYF. CDR3 bases: TGTGCCAGCAGACAGGTGGTTACCACAGATACGCAGTATTTT.

The chain carries TRBV30 and TRBJ1-6, with a tentative D call TRBD1 (6 bases). V dropped 1 base and J dropped 10 bases, with 11 bases sitting between them. CDR1 is GTSNPN, CDR2 SVGIG, per germline (reference sequence). The CDR3 contains 13 residues. The CDR3 DNA sequence: TGTGCCTGGAGTGACGGAGGGGGATCACCCCTCCACTTT. It yields the protein CAWSDGGGSPLHF.

The rearrangement links TRBV4-2 to TRBJ2-5; D uncertain. The CDR3 contains 11 residues. Germline CDR1 is LGHNA and CDR2 is YNFKEQ. Trimming pared 0 bases from V and 5 bases from J, leaving 1 base between. The CDR3 nucleotides are TGTGCCAGCAGCCAAGATGAGACCCAGTACTTC. Protein sequence: CASSQDETQYF.

V and J are TRBV2 and TRBJ1-5; the D is unclear. Germline-derived CDR1 and CDR2 are SNHLY and FYNNEI. V shed 4 bases and J shed 3 bases, with 7 bases lying between them. CDR3 length: 13 amino acids. In DNA, the CDR3 is TGTGCCAGCAGTGTCCGGTCCAATCAGCCCCAGCATTTT. This gives the protein CASSVRSNQPQHF.

The rearrangement links TRBV9 to TRBJ1-2; no reliable D call. The V end was cut by 6 bases, the J end by 6 bases, with 9 bases between. The CDR3 is 11 amino acids. Per the germline V gene, CDR1 is SGDLS and CDR2 is YYNGEE. CDR3 nucleotide sequence: TGTGCCAGCACCCAACGGGATGGCTACACCTTC. It is translated as CASTQRDGYTF. Using reference TRBV9 and TRBJ1-2 for the parts outside the CDR3, the full variable domain is DSGVTQTPKHLITATGQRVTLRCSPRSGDLSVYWYQQSLDQGLQFLIQYYNGEERAKGNILERFSAQQFPDLHSELNLSSLELGDSALYFCASTQRDGYTFGSGTRLTVV.

As for this clone: Germline and junction disagree at one end, which may indicate a read error. V gene TRBV20-1 combines with J gene TRBJ1-6; D not resolved. This CDR3 is built from 11 residues. CDR1 DFQATT and CDR2 SNEGSKA come from the germline V gene (reference sequence). The CDR3 sequence: CSVGTLSALHF. For the CDR3, the DNA is TGCAGTGTCGGCACCCTTTCAGCCCTCCACTTT.

The chain uses TRBV30 and TRBJ1-5, with TRBD1 as a possible D gene (5 bases). Germline V gene lookup returns CDR1 GTSNPN and CDR2 SVGIG (reference sequence). Trimming left V 2 bases short and J 2 bases short, with 10 bases between. There are 14 residues in the CDR3. This CDR3 is CAWSLVQGNQPQHF. In nucleotides, the CDR3 is TGTGCCTGGAGTTTGGTACAGGGCAATCAGCCCCAGCATTTT.

V and J are TRBV30 and TRBJ1-2; D is ambiguous. In germline, CDR1 is GTSNPN, CDR2 SVGIG (reference sequence). The CDR3 has 13 amino acids. V was clipped by 0 bases and J by 3 bases, with 8 bases between them. The CDR3 here is CAWSVGGYYGYTF. In DNA form, the CDR3 reads TGTGCCTGGAGTGTGGGAGGCTACTATGGCTACACCTTC. The full variable domain, its missing parts supplied by reference TRBV30 and TRBJ1-2, is SQTIHQWPATLVQPVGSPLSLECTVEGTSNPNLYWYRQAAGRGLQLLFYSVGIGQISSEVPQNLSASRPQDRQFILSSKKLLLSDSGFYLCAWSVGGYYGYTFGSGTRLTVV.

The chain uses TRBV15 and TRBJ2-1; 9 nucleotides line up with TRBD2. The length of the CDR3 is 16 residues. The trim removed 3 bases at V and 9 bases at J, leaving 12 bases unmatched. Germline V gene lookup returns CDR1 LNHNV and CDR2 YYDKDF (reference sequence). CDR3 residues: CATSSWLAGNSGEQFF. CDR3 bases: TGTGCCACCAGCAGCTGGCTAGCGGGGAATTCGGGTGAGCAGTTCTTC.

V gene TRBV29-1 combines with J gene TRBJ2-2; weak D call: TRBD1 (6 bases). CDR3 length: 13 amino acids. Germline V gene lookup returns CDR1 SQVTM and CDR2 ANQGSEA. The V gene lost 5 bases and the J gene lost 6 bases, with 13 bases spanning the gap. The CDR3 region is CSVLDRQPGELFF. For the CDR3, the DNA is TGCAGCGTTCTGGACAGACAGCCCGGGGAGCTGTTTTTT.

This clone was detected only a few times. The rearrangement joins TRBV29-1 to TRBJ2-5; D is perhaps TRBD1 or TRBD2 (5 bases each). The V and J ends lost 3 bases and 1 base respectively, with 18 bases between them. CDR1 is SQVTM, CDR2 ANQGSEA, per germline. This CDR3 comprises 16 residues. CDR3 amino acids: CSVDGRGQAGQETQYF. The CDR3 DNA reads TGCAGCGTTGATGGTCGGGGCCAGGCAGGCCAAGAGACCCAGTACTTC.

This rearrangement joins TRBV5-1 to TRBJ2-1; 7 bases map to TRBD2. V lost 4 bases and J lost 8; bases outside the gene matches: 9. There are 14 residues in the CDR3. Looked up from germline, CDR1 is SGHRS and CDR2 is YFSETQ. The CDR3 DNA is TGCGCCAGCAGCCGGAGCAGCGGGGAGGATGAGCAGTTCTTC. Translating gives CASSRSSGEDEQFF.

The chain is built from TRBV29-1 and TRBJ1-1; no clear D gene. V was trimmed by 5 bases and J by 3 bases, leaving 10 bases between them. The CDR3 is 12 amino acids. Per the germline V gene, CDR1 is SQVTM and CDR2 is ANQGSEA. The CDR3 nucleotides read TGCAGCGTTTTTGGCGGTGACACTGAAGCTTTCTTT. Amino acids: CSVFGGDTEAFF.

This clone has just a few counts. The gene calls are TRBV20-1 and TRBJ1-1; D is ambiguous. The CDR3 spans 11 residues. Germline loops: CDR1 DFQATT, CDR2 SNEGSKA (reference sequence). The V end was cut by 0 bases, the J end by 9 bases, with 8 bases between. CDR3 region: CSAREREQAFF. DNA for the CDR3: TGCAGTGCTAGAGAGAGGGAGCAAGCTTTCTTT.

The rearrangement links TRBV7-2 to TRBJ1-6; D unclear. This CDR3 contains 12 residues. CDR1 is SGHTA and CDR2 is FQGNSA in the germline V gene. V shed 5 bases and J shed 11 bases, with 10 bases lying between them. In DNA form, the CDR3 reads TGTGCCAGCAGCCTAAGGGCCGCACCCCTCCACTTT. Amino acids: CASSLRAAPLHF.

This clone was seen only a few times. The chain has TRBV13 and TRBJ1-2, with 9 nucleotides matching TRBD1. Germline V gene lookup returns CDR1 PRHDT and CDR2 FYEKMQ (reference sequence). The CDR3 has 15 residues. The V and J ends lost 5 bases and 1 base, in that order; junction bases with no gene match: 5. The CDR3 DNA reads TGTGCCAGCAGCGCCGGGACAGGGCTTAACTATGGCTACACCTTC. Translated: CASSAGTGLNYGYTF.

This clone showed up just a few times. The rearrangement links TRBV29-1 to TRBJ1-1; D call uncertain. The V gene's germline CDR1 is SQVTM and CDR2 ANQGSEA. V was cut by 4 bases and J by 5 bases, with 20 bases left in between. The CDR3 length is 15 residues. The CDR3 DNA reads TGCAGCGTTGCCACCAGACAAGCCCCTGGGACTGAAGCTTTCTTT. Translation: CSVATRQAPGTEAFF.

Concerning this clone itself: A much more abundant neighbour one base away suggests this may be a read error. The J gene is TRBJ1-6, the V gene TRBV5-1, with D perhaps TRBD1 (6 bases). Germline CDR1 SGHRS, CDR2 YFSETQ. This CDR3 is 16 amino acids long. The CDR3 loop is CSSSLSLGAYNSPLHF. The CDR3 DNA reads TGCTCCAGCAGCTTGAGTCTGGGGGCTTATAATTCACCCCTCCACTTT.

The chain is built from TRBV7-9 and TRBJ1-1, with D unclear. Trimming took 3 bases from V and 4 from J, leaving 9 bases between them. This CDR3 is built from 13 residues. CDR1 and CDR2 (germline): SEHNR, FQNEAQ (reference sequence). DNA of the CDR3: TGTGCCAGCAGCTTGCGATCGGCCACTGAAGCTTTCTTT. It specifies CASSLRSATEAFF.

CDR3 bases: TGCAGTGCTAGCCAGCAAGATACGCAGTATTTT. Translated: CSASQQDTQYF. This rearrangement joins TRBV20-1 to TRBJ2-3; D is unclear. There are 11 residues in the CDR3. Trimming left V 3 bases short and J 5 bases short, with 6 bases between. Germline loops: CDR1 DFQATT, CDR2 SNEGSKA (reference sequence).